A selection of T cell receptor beta chains follows, all from one sample in a study of blood T cell repertoires in COVID-19. The table came from immunoSEQ multiplex PCR; TCRdb's copy has only in-frame clones and leaves some out. The sample includes hundreds of thousands of clones, 85% seen only once; the top ten take 1.9%. Sequences were obtained from PBMCs or T cells enriched from blood (not recorded which). The receptor set was obtained from a woman aged 25 to 45 who had been exposed to COVID-19. The CDR3 runs from the conserved cysteine through the conserved F or W. Fields, in order: J gene, D gene, V gene, clone size, CDR3 protein, CDR3 DNA. A D gene is named only where the DNA matches it firmly. Some rows mark clone size as missing; the rest say once, few, many or name a class of expanded clone.

TRBJ2-7	NA	TRBV27	once	CASSLVGASSYEQYF	TGTGCCAGCAGTTTAGTGGGGGCGAGCTCCTACGAGCAGTACTTC
TRBJ2-7	NA	TRBV19	NA	CASSPNRALNYEQYF	TGTGCCAGTAGTCCCAACAGGGCCCTGAACTACGAGCAGTACTTC
TRBJ1-6	TRBD1	TRBV19	NA	CASRDRGNSPLHF	TGTGCCAGTAGGGACAGGGGCAATTCACCCCTCCACTTT
TRBJ2-7	NA	TRBV5-4	once	CASSGEESEQYF	TGTGCCAGCAGCGGAGAAGAATCCGAGCAGTACTTC
TRBJ1-2	TRBD1	TRBV5-1	NA	CASSRLQGAGNGYTF	TGCGCCAGCAGCAGATTACAGGGGGCGGGAAATGGCTACACCTTC
TRBJ2-7	NA	TRBV2	NA	CASTPARGSEQYF	TGTGCCAGCACCCCAGCACGGGGGTCCGAGCAGTACTTC
TRBJ1-1	TRBD1	TRBV5-8	NA	CASSYGRGRGNTEAFF	TGTGCCAGCAGCTACGGGAGGGGGCGAGGGAACACTGAAGCTTTCTTT
TRBJ2-7	NA	TRBV30	NA	CAWSFPGVSYEQYF	TGTGCCTGGAGTTTTCCAGGGGTCTCCTACGAGCAGTACTTC
TRBJ2-5	TRBD2	TRBV3-1/TRBV3-2	NA	CASSQESGGLRETQYF	TGTGCCAGCAGCCAAGAGTCGGGGGGGCTGAGAGAGACCCAGTACTTC
TRBJ2-3	NA	TRBV4-1	few	CASSQDIQALTDTQYF	TGCGCCAGCAGCCAAGATATACAGGCGCTCACAGATACGCAGTATTTT
TRBJ1-3	NA	TRBV7-9	NA	CASSRLLGNTIYF	TGTGCCAGCAGCCGCCTCCTAGGAAACACCATATATTTT
TRBJ2-7	TRBD1	TRBV27	few	CASAGTAAYEQYF	TGTGCCAGCGCCGGGACAGCTGCCTACGAGCAGTACTTC
TRBJ2-3	TRBD1	TRBV28	NA	CASSTTGDLTDTQYF	TGTGCCAGCAGTACCACAGGGGACCTCACAGATACGCAGTATTTT
TRBJ2-2	NA	TRBV2	NA	CASRDGLIRGELFF	TGTGCCAGCAGGGATGGACTGATAAGAGGGGAGCTGTTTTTT
TRBJ2-5	TRBD1	TRBV2	once	CASSEGFNRGQETQYF	TGTGCCAGCAGTGAAGGCTTTAACAGGGGGCAGGAGACCCAGTACTTC
TRBJ2-2	TRBD2	TRBV5-1	NA	CASSLAVAGQSGELFF	TGCGCCAGCAGCTTGGCAGTAGCGGGACAATCCGGGGAGCTGTTTTTT
TRBJ2-5	NA	TRBV20-1	NA	CSAIGGTQYF	TGCAGTGCTATCGGAGGGACCCAGTACTTC
TRBJ1-6	TRBD1	TRBV18	NA	CASSPATTGSDSPLHF	TGTGCCAGCTCACCCGCGACGACAGGGTCAGATTCACCCCTCCACTTT
TRBJ2-3	TRBD1	TRBV29-1	NA	CSVSSGTGDTDTQYF	TGCAGCGTATCCTCCGGGACAGGGGACACAGATACGCAGTATTTT
TRBJ1-1	NA	TRBV29-1	NA	CSVGEFEAFF	TGCAGCGTCGGGGAGTTTGAAGCTTTCTTT
TRBJ2-3	NA	TRBV9	NA	CASSGGGWHSDTQYF	TGTGCCAGCAGCGGAGGAGGGTGGCACAGCGATACGCAGTATTTT
TRBJ1-1	TRBD1	TRBV30	NA	CAWRLGQANTEAFF	TGTGCCTGGAGGCTAGGACAGGCCAACACTGAAGCTTTCTTT
TRBJ2-3	TRBD1	TRBV19	once	CASSKGALGTDTQYF	TGTGCCAGTAGTAAGGGGGCTCTTGGCACAGATACGCAGTATTTT
TRBJ2-2	TRBD2	TRBV28	few	CASSLGDYYTGELFF	TGTGCCAGCAGTTTGGGGGACTATTACACCGGGGAGCTGTTTTTT
TRBJ2-2	NA	TRBV2	NA	CASSEREGAPGELFF	TGTGCCAGCAGCGAACGGGAGGGGGCTCCCGGGGAGCTGTTTTTT
TRBJ2-2	TRBD2	TRBV10-1	NA	CATAGLVAGELFF	TGCGCCACCGCGGGACTAGTTGCCGGGGAGCTGTTTTTT
TRBJ1-4	NA	TRBV5-6	NA	CASSGLGGRNEKLFF	TGTGCCAGCAGCGGTCTCGGGGGGCGTAATGAAAAACTGTTTTTT
TRBJ2-3	TRBD2	TRBV6-6	NA	CATSGGAGTDTQYF	TGTGCCACAAGCGGGGGGGCCGGCACAGATACGCAGTATTTT
TRBJ1-5	TRBD1	TRBV12-3/TRBV12-4	NA	CASRGQGFQPQHF	TGTGCCAGCAGAGGACAGGGATTCCAGCCCCAGCATTTT
TRBJ2-3	TRBD2	TRBV7-2	NA	CASSLGLAGGTDTQYF	TGTGCCAGCAGCTTGGGACTAGCGGGGGGAACAGATACGCAGTATTTT
TRBJ2-1	NA	TRBV29-1	NA	CSGRTQHHEQFF	TGCAGCGGCAGGACTCAGCACCATGAGCAGTTCTTC
TRBJ1-1	NA	TRBV5-1	NA	CASSSITENTEAFF	TGCGCCAGCAGCTCTATTACAGAGAACACTGAAGCTTTCTTT
TRBJ1-4	TRBD1	TRBV11-2	NA	CASTLDRVDEKLFF	TGTGCCAGCACCCTGGACAGGGTGGATGAAAAACTGTTTTTT
TRBJ2-7	TRBD1	TRBV18	once	CASQGDRAYEQYF	TGTGCCAGCCAGGGGGACAGGGCTTACGAGCAGTACTTC
TRBJ2-7	TRBD2	TRBV7-2	few	CASSSRGVSFEQYF	TGTGCCAGCAGCTCCCGGGGGGTTTCCTTCGAGCAGTACTTC
TRBJ2-5	NA	TRBV11-3	NA	CASSFRLEETQYF	TGTGCCAGCAGCTTTAGGCTAGAGGAGACCCAGTACTTC
TRBJ1-4	TRBD1	TRBV7-2	NA	CASSLNGQGADEKLFF	TGTGCCAGCAGCTTAAATGGACAGGGGGCTGATGAAAAACTGTTTTTT
TRBJ1-2	TRBD1	TRBV5-4	NA	CASSSTGYGYTF	TGTGCCAGCAGCTCGACAGGGTATGGCTACACCTTC
TRBJ2-7	TRBD1	TRBV7-9	NA	CASSSRRQGATYEQYF	TGTGCCAGCAGCTCAAGGAGACAGGGGGCGACCTACGAGCAGTACTTC
TRBJ2-7	TRBD1	TRBV11-1	NA	CASRRGGDRGTYEQYF	TGTGCCAGCAGACGAGGAGGCGACAGGGGGACCTACGAGCAGTACTTC
TRBJ2-1	NA	TRBV28	few	CASSVPWASYNEQFF	TGTGCCAGCAGCGTCCCATGGGCCTCCTACAATGAGCAGTTCTTC
TRBJ1-4	NA	TRBV6-2/TRBV6-3	NA	CASSLRYVGQGNEKLFF	TGTGCCAGCAGTTTACGCTACGTGGGGCAGGGAAATGAAAAACTGTTTTTT
TRBJ2-3	TRBD1	TRBV29-1	NA	CSVDSGQGPDTQYF	TGCAGCGTTGATTCGGGACAGGGACCAGATACGCAGTATTTT
TRBJ2-1	NA	TRBV5-1	NA	CASSNTNYNEQFF	TGCGCCAGCAGCAATACTAACTACAATGAGCAGTTCTTC
TRBJ2-7	TRBD1	TRBV6-6	NA	CASSVPGQGPF	TGTGCCAGCAGTGTACCGGGACAGGGGCCCTTC
TRBJ2-7	NA	TRBV5-4	few	CASSLDRNSYEQYF	TGTGCCAGCAGCTTGGACAGAAACTCCTACGAGCAGTACTTC
TRBJ2-2	TRBD2	TRBV4-3	once	CASSPQALAGVDTGELFF	TGCGCCAGCAGCCCACAGGCCCTAGCGGGGGTGGACACCGGGGAGCTGTTTTTT
TRBJ2-2	NA	TRBV5-8	NA	CASSYYSGYTNTGELFF	TGTGCCAGCAGCTACTACTCCGGGTATACGAACACCGGGGAGCTGTTTTTT
TRBJ2-1	NA	TRBV2	NA	CASRDTSNYNEQFF	TGTGCCAGCAGGGATACTAGCAACTACAATGAGCAGTTCTTC
TRBJ1-1	NA	TRBV5-1	NA	CASNSYQYVNTEAFF	TGCGCCAGCAACTCGTATCAATATGTGAACACTGAAGCTTTCTTT
TRBJ2-1	TRBD2	TRBV7-2	NA	CASSLEGLAGGPYNEQFF	TGTGCCAGCAGCTTAGAGGGGCTAGCGGGGGGGCCGTACAATGAGCAGTTCTTC
TRBJ2-3	NA	TRBV7-2	NA	CASSFQPLQLTSGDTQYF	TGTGCCAGCAGCTTCCAGCCCCTACAACTCACATCGGGAGATACGCAGTATTTT
TRBJ1-1	NA	TRBV19	few	CASSIRGSTEAFF	TGTGCCAGTAGTATACGGGGTTCCACTGAAGCTTTCTTT
TRBJ1-1	NA	TRBV5-1	NA	CASSPRGGNTEAFF	TGCGCCAGCAGCCCCCGGGGGGGTAACACTGAAGCTTTCTTT
TRBJ2-5	NA	TRBV7-8	NA	CASSWAVQETQYF	TGTGCCAGCAGCTGGGCAGTCCAAGAGACCCAGTACTTC
TRBJ1-5	NA	TRBV5-5	NA	CASSLSAGLIGQPQHF	TGTGCCAGCAGCTTGTCGGCAGGGTTGATAGGGCAGCCCCAGCATTTT
TRBJ1-4	TRBD1	TRBV3-1/TRBV3-2	NA	CASSRIGQGGEKLFF	TGTGCCAGCAGCCGAATCGGACAGGGGGGGGAAAAACTGTTTTTT